This T cell receptor (beta chain) was retrieved from a study of CD8 T cells in ankylosing spondylitis. General study results and limits: Matched ankylosing spondylitis synovial fluid reportedly contained a significantly enriched population of disease-linked clones. Blood of patients with ankylosing spondylitis appeared to be characterized by a TCR beta motif of several highly homologous variants. Clones that were linked to disease were CD8+ and were relatively rare in peripheral blood.

Comment on this clonotype: Antigen: not known.

Quantitative molecular-barcoded 5'-RACE generated the TCR beta libraries. TCRdb reprocessed the 5' RACE reads with MiXCR, giving one entry per CDR3 protein. The sample consists of more than 150,000 distinct CDR3 sequences, roughly 10% of them appearing once. The germline CDR1 and CDR2 sequences are SEHNR and FQNEAQ (reference sequence). This CDR3 has 14 residues. V was clipped by 6 bases and J by 7 bases, with 19 bases between them. The clonotype comes from a male donor with ankylosing spondylitis or in good health (not recorded which). The specimen sequenced was blood, either unsorted or a sorted T cell fraction (not recorded which). V gene TRBV7-9 combines with J gene TRBJ2-7; TRBD1 might be the D (6 bases). CDR3 loop: CASSPQGVNGEQYF. In DNA form, the CDR3 reads TGTGCCAGCAGTCCACAGGGAGTGAATGGGGAGCAGTACTTC.